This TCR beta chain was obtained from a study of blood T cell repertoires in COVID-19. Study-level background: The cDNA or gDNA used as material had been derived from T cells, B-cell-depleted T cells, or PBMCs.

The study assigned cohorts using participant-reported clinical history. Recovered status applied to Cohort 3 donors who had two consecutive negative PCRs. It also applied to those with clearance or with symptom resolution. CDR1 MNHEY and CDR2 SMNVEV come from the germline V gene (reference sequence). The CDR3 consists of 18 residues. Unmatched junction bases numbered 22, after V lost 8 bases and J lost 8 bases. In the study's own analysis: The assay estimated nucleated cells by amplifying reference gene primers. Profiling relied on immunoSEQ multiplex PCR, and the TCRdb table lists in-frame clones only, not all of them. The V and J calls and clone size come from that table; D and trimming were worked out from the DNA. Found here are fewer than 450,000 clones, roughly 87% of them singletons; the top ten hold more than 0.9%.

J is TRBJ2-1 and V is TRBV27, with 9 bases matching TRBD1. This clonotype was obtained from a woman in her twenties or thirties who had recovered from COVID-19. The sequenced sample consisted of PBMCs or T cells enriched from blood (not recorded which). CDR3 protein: CASLTWDRVIPLYHEQFF. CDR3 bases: TGTGCCAGCTTGACTTGGGACAGGGTCATTCCACTGTACCATGAGCAGTTCTTC.